The rows below give T cell receptor beta chains drawn from one sample of a study of blood T cell repertoires in COVID-19. Sequenced by immunoSEQ multiplex PCR; TCRdb stores in-frame clones only, minus some. Counted here are around 230,000 clones, about nine tenths occurring once; the ten biggest clones make up over 2%. What was sequenced was peripheral blood. The source of these receptors is a man younger than 40 who had recovered from COVID-19. Each CDR3 is given with its conserved first and last residue. The order of the fields is J gene, D gene, V gene, clone size, CDR3 DNA, CDR3 protein. D genes are given only for firm matches. Some rows have no size entry. The others give once, few or many, or a class for an expanded clone.

TRBJ2-2,TRBD2,TRBV6-2/TRBV6-3,NA,TGTGCCAGCAGCGTGGGACTAGCGGCGTACAGCGTAGGCACCGGGGAGCTGTTTTTT,CASSVGLAAYSVGTGELFF
TRBJ2-7,TRBD1,TRBV27,NA,TGTGCCAGCAGTCCCACAGGGGGGAGCTCCTACGAGCAGTACTTC,CASSPTGGSSYEQYF
TRBJ2-3,NA,TRBV19,NA,TGTGCCAGTAGTATAGGCCTGGCGTCAAGGGGAAATTCAGATACGCAGTATTTT,CASSIGLASRGNSDTQYF
TRBJ2-5,NA,TRBV10-3,NA,TGTGCCATCAGTGAGGGGTTGAGGGAAGAGACCCAGTACTTC,CAISEGLREETQYF
TRBJ2-3,NA,TRBV11-3,NA,TGTGCCAGCAGCACAGGTCTCATGGGCACAGATACGCAGTATTTT,CASSTGLMGTDTQYF
TRBJ2-7,NA,TRBV7-2,NA,TGTGCCAGCAGCCTGATGCTTGGGGAGTTGACCTACGAGCAGTACTTC,CASSLMLGELTYEQYF
TRBJ1-2,TRBD1,TRBV29-1,NA,TGCAGCGTTGGACAGGGGATAGTTTTCGGCTACACCTTC,CSVGQGIVFGYTF
TRBJ2-7,TRBD1,TRBV7-9,NA,TGTGCCAGCAGCTTAGTGGACAGGGGATTGCACGAGCAGTACTTC,CASSLVDRGLHEQYF
TRBJ1-5,NA,TRBV25-1,NA,TGTGCCAGCAGTGAATCTGGCCACCACTACAATCAGCCCCAGCATTTT,CASSESGHHYNQPQHF
TRBJ2-7,NA,TRBV19,NA,TGTGCCAGTAATGGGCCAACTCGCGAGCAGTACTTC,CASNGPTREQYF
TRBJ2-5,TRBD2,TRBV7-9,few,TGTGCCAGCAGCTTAGCGCCCTATAGCGGGGGCCCGAAAGAGACCCAGTACTTC,CASSLAPYSGGPKETQYF
TRBJ2-1,NA,TRBV10-1,few,TGCGCCAGCAGTGAGACGGACTCTGGGAATGAGCAGTTCTTC,CASSETDSGNEQFF
TRBJ2-5,NA,TRBV5-4,NA,TGTGCCAGCACCGCTGGCGAGACCCAGTACTTC,CASTAGETQYF
TRBJ2-3,NA,TRBV11-2,NA,TGTGCCTCTACTGCGGCTAGAGATACGCAGTATTTT,CASTAARDTQYF
TRBJ2-5,NA,TRBV3-1/TRBV3-2,once,TGTGCCAGCAGCCAATTTCAGGGCATCGGGGAGACCCAGTACTTC,CASSQFQGIGETQYF
TRBJ2-7,TRBD1,TRBV5-1,NA,TGCGCCAGCAGCAATGGGACAGGGGTTCCCTACGAGCAGTACTTC,CASSNGTGVPYEQYF